This T cell receptor beta chain was sequenced during a study of graft-versus-host responses after intestinal transplantation. Germline V gene data show CDR1 as MDHEN and CDR2 as SYDVKM. The V end lost 1 base, the J end lost 7 bases, and 25 bases lay between the germline ends. The CDR3 covers 18 residues. A single count supports this clone. What it recognizes is unknown. Study observations and caveats: GvH clones were identified in recipient marrow, with some first appearing in ileum or blood. Graft-versus-host to host-versus-graft clonal ratios in allografts were high in patients with graft-donor T cell macrochimerism.

Measured with immunoSEQ multiplex PCR; TCRdb has only the in-frame clones, and not every one. The profile covers approximately 12,000 clones, with 85% to 95% appearing a single time and 20% taken by the ten largest. Sample: PBMCs, taken 109 to 110 days after intestinal transplant. The genes are TRBV28 and TRBJ1-2, with D tentatively TRBD1 (5 bases). The TCR sequence derives from a human patient who received an intestinal transplant, so some T cells may come from the graft donor. The CDR3 region has the DNA TGTGCCAGCAGTTTATCACTGGGGGGAGCGGGGAGCCTATCTGGCTACACCTTC. Translation gives CASSLSLGGAGSLSGYTF.